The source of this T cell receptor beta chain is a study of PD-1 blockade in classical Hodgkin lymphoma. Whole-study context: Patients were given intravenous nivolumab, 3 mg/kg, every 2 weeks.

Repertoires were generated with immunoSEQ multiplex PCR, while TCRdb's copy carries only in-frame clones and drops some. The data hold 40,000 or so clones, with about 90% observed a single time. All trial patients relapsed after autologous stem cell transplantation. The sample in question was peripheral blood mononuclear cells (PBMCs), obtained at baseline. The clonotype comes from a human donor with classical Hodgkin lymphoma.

CDR3 sequence: CASSNTWDLYGYTF. The DNA for the CDR3 is TGTGCCAGCAGTAATACGTGGGACCTTTATGGCTACACCTTC. The chain joins TRBV6-5 to TRBJ1-2, with D perhaps matching TRBD1 (5 bases). Germline V gene data show CDR1 as MNHEY and CDR2 as SVGAGI. CDR3 length equals 14 residues. Between the trimmed V and J ends, which lost 5 bases and 5 bases, there was a span of 15 bases.